This T cell receptor beta chain comes out of a study of cytotoxic CD8 clonotypes in ibrutinib-treated CLL. Broader study findings: Timing of sampling differed between sustained-remission and progressing patients.

V gave up 8 bases and J gave up 2 bases; unmatched junction bases: 7. Germline V gene lookup returns CDR1 SQVTM and CDR2 ANQGSEA. This CDR3 contains 15 residues. This clone appeared many times. Its antigen is still unknown. TCRdb's copy holds only in-frame clones and misses some; the assay was immunoSEQ multiplex PCR. There are under 300,000 clones in the sample; roughly four fifths occur only once, and roughly 5.7% lies in the top ten. The sample here was PBMCs, taken at disease progression, from a patient treated with ibrutinib. The chain uses TRBV29-1 and TRBJ2-1, with 12 bases identical to TRBD2. This TCR derives from a human donor with chronic lymphocytic leukemia. CDR3 in amino acids: CSTSSGRGTYNEQFF. DNA of the CDR3: TGCAGCACCTCTAGCGGGAGGGGCACCTACAATGAGCAGTTCTTC.